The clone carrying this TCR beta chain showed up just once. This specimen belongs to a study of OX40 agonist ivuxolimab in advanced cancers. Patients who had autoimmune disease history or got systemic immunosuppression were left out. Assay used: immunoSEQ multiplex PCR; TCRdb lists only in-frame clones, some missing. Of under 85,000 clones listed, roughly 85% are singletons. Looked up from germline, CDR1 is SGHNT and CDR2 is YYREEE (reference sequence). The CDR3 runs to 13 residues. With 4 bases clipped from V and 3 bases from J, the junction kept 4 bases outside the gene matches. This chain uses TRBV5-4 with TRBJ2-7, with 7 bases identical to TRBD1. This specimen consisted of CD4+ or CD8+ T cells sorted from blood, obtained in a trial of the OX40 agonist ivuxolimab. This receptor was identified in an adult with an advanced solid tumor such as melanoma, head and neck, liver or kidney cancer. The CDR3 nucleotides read TGTGCCAGCAGCCAGGACAGGTTCTACGAGCAGTACTTC. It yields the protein CASSQDRFYEQYF.